This T cell receptor (beta chain) stems from a study of cytomegalovirus exposure and HLA in healthy donors (TCRdb year 2017). Looking at the study overall: In an earlier analysis of fewer than 750 of the donors, about 270 Gb of sequence data and approximately 120 million unique TCR beta sequences from approximately 180 million T cells were reported. Roughly 290 gigabases of sequencing data and around 88 million unique TCR sequences made up an early release that covered several hundred HLA-typed donors. Of the 300 to 500 genotyped donors, 70% to 90% were placed in the genetic ancestry cluster associated with self-reported Caucasian donors. The study aimed to test whether cataloging public T cell receptors could reveal signatures of past pathogen exposure. The T cell repertoires of around 670 subjects were profiled by immunosequencing and related to cytomegalovirus serostatus. Along with the roughly 700-subject first cohort, a separate validation cohort of over a hundred different subjects was used. The study combined high-throughput TCR immunosequencing, statistical association of individual TCRs with disease status, and machine learning to predict cytomegalovirus infection status. To study patterns of TCR occurrence, a later analysis re-analyzed previously published TCR beta repertoires from around 670 donors and added high-resolution HLA genotyping. The later analysis used no new phenotypic data to find candidate immune exposures, relying instead on TCR beta sequences and their occurrence across donors. In an earlier analysis of 550 to 700 of the donors, high-throughput TCR beta sequencing was used to judge whether each TCR beta V gene segment behaved as functional or pseudogenic. Donor age, sex, ethnicity and CMV serostatus were compiled alongside the repertoire data. Genome-wide SNP genotypes for about 65% of the 666 donors were used in a later genetic analysis, which treated that subset as a discovery cohort. Every repertoire in the discovery cohort had been generated on one and the same sequencing platform. HLA typing included class I and class II loci at four-digit resolution. Typing coverage varied by locus: about 620-630 donors for A, B, C, DRB1 and DQB1; roughly 500 for DQA1; approximately 570 for DPA1; around 450 for DPB1. About five DR-DQ haplotypes were handled as single units for association and clustering, since linkage in the cohort was strong. Across 300 to 400 genotyped donors of the cohort, an average of about 250,000 unique TCR beta nucleotide sequences per donor were sequenced, and around 19% of those sequences were non-productive.

Here is what the overall study found, with its caveats: A later analysis found that TCR association rates varied across HLA loci, with DRB1 alleles showing the most associated TCRs and HLA-C alleles the fewest. Specific HLA alleles were associated with about 17,000 TCR beta sequences at a false discovery rate of 0.05 in a later analysis. A later analysis reported that several top co-occurrence clusters appeared linked to parvovirus B19, influenza, CMV and Epstein-Barr virus. Most TCR sequences were seen in very few donors, while some public TCRs were found in many individuals. Three of the identified cytomegalovirus-associated TCR beta chains were confirmed in vitro to be specific for cytomegalovirus antigens. For the cohort, immune exposure information was limited to CMV serostatus. Presence/absence analyses assumed roughly uniform sequencing depth across donors, an assumption that may not hold. Linkage disequilibrium might explain the correlated functional status among segregating V segments, but an unknown experimental factor could not be excluded. This cohort had only TCR beta chains sequenced, and the lack of alpha or paired-chain data limited which features could be detected. A later analysis found that most CMV-associated TCR beta chains appeared HLA-restricted, with HLA associations seemingly driven largely by CMV exposure. When HLA alleles, especially DR and DQ, strongly co-occurred, attributing TCR associations to individual alleles was difficult. Because some donors lacked HLA typing at each locus, the association tests relied only on the typed subset. The authors suggested that the approach could potentially be extended to other disease states and immunological phenotypes. The study listed approximately 150 TCR beta chains as associated with cytomegalovirus. In a later genetic analysis, fewer N-insertions in productive TCRs were reported among donors in an Asian-associated ancestry cluster than the approximately 630-donor mean. The classifier was reported to diagnose cytomegalovirus status with high specificity and sensitivity in both the original and validation cohorts. In a later genetic analysis, a missense DCLRE1C variant was associated with V-gene and J-gene trimming of TCR beta chains, and the association was replicated in an independent cohort. In a later analysis, HLA-associated TCR beta chains were found to be more clonally expanded and to have lower generation probabilities than equally common non-associated chains. A further reported finding was that TCR beta sequences accurately predicted the HLA-A and HLA-B alleles for most subjects in the first cohort. A cluster of highly shared sequence variants was judged likely to represent a technical artifact of the sequencing pipeline. An earlier analysis of some 590 of the donors showed that most TCR beta V segments appeared in productive rearrangements either about 87% or about 30% of the time, which broadly matched IMGT annotations. Because counts were too low, seventeen rarely observed V segments, including chromosome 9 orphons, were left out of the earlier analysis of 587 of the donors.

Library creation used the immunoSEQ multiplex PCR assay. A mixture of 60 forward primers for TCR Vbeta segments and 13 reverse primers for TCR Jbeta segments was used in the multiplex PCR. Amplification of the CDR3 region of rearranged TCR beta genes was performed with a multiplex PCR assay on genomic DNA. The amplified TCR beta libraries were sequenced on the Illumina HiSeq System as 87-base-pair reads. As for how the authors treated the data: A later analysis tallied roughly 76 million unique TCR beta chains across the 550 to 850 repertoires, and some 10 million of those chains were shared by two or more donors. To remove PCR and sequencing errors, raw reads were error-corrected and collapsed into unique sequences using a nearest-neighbor algorithm that merged closely related sequences. CDR3 sequences were aligned to IMGT reference sequences to assign V, D and J gene segments. For a sequence to be retained, at least a six-nucleotide match to both a V gene segment and a J gene segment was required. A rearrangement was called productive if the CDR3 had no stop codons and remained in frame with V and J, and every other rearrangement was called non-productive. Following IMGT convention, CDR3 was defined as the stretch from the second conserved V-encoded cysteine to the conserved J-encoded phenylalanine. Sequences without an unambiguous match to a single V gene segment were excluded from the earlier analysis of about 600 of the donors. In an earlier analysis of several hundred of the donors, V segments were called functional above 56.7% productive rearrangements and were called segregating when the between-donor standard deviation exceeded 5%. A statistical classification framework was built for diagnosing cytomegalovirus status from the catalog of TCR beta chain sequences. V and J gene assignment, in a later analysis, came from comparing TCR nucleotide sequences with IMGT/GENE-DB human TR gene sequences. The TCRdist pipeline was used in a later analysis to assign CDR3 sequences and most-parsimonious VDJ recombination scenarios. In a later analysis, each TCR beta chain was defined by its CDR3 amino acid sequence together with its V-gene family, and reads without a unique V-gene family were excluded. To address suspected cross-contamination and a sequencing artifact, a later analysis removed roughly 640 highly shared, low-generation-probability nucleotide sequences. In a later analysis, a clonal expansion index for each public chain was calculated from normalized within-repertoire ranks of inferred template counts. A later analysis computed generation probabilities with a VDJ recombination model fitted to out-of-frame rearrangements, and checked the results against IGoR. In a later analysis, TCR-TCR, TCR-HLA and TCR-CMV co-occurrence was scored with hypergeometric tests, and a repertoire-size bias correction was applied to TCR pairs. A later analysis estimated false discovery rates by permuting HLA or CMV assignments 20 times. A later analysis grouped co-occurring TCRs with DBSCAN, adding TCRdist sequence similarity when clustering within HLA-allele-positive subsets. Repertoires with fewer than 30,000 or more than 120,000 public chains, plus five repertoires with anomalous nucleotide sharing, were excluded from co-occurrence clustering. What TCRdb holds here is the immuneACCESS table cut down to in-frame rearrangements. Part of the clones is not present; checked against another copy, under half of the missing clones reflect an unresolved V gene, and the others are unexplained. That table is the source of V, J and clone size, and D and trimming were worked out from the DNA. This sample's records show about 72,000 clones. Together, the top ten hold over 4% of the sample.

Worth noting for this clone: Its antigen remains undetermined.

The cohort comprised under 700 healthy bone marrow donors. Cohort members were all nominally healthy when sampled, although unrecorded immune exposures were likely present. The donor tested CMV seropositive, placing the donor among the 289 seropositive members of the cohort. Each donor provided a peripheral blood sample, and peripheral blood mononuclear cells were used for TCR beta sequencing. The Qiagen DNeasy Blood Extraction Kit was used to extract genomic DNA from the blood cell samples. The sequenced sample was PBMCs. The clonotype originates from a woman aged 40 to 49 in good health and CMV-seropositive.

The CDR3 protein is CATSRDNLAGGSVYEQYF. The nucleotide sequence reads as follows: TGTGCCACCAGCAGAGATAACCTAGCGGGAGGGTCGGTCTACGAGCAGTACTTC. The rearranged segments are TRBV15 and TRBJ2-7; TRBD2 matches 12 bases in the middle. After removal of 0 bases from V and 3 bases from J, the junction retains 9 bases not matched to a gene. The germline V gene (reference sequence) sets CDR1 to LNHNV and CDR2 to YYDKDF. The cysteine opens and the phenylalanine closes a CDR3 of 18 amino acids. Solely the CDR3 DNA is kept, with 54 bases framed from the first base. Reference TRBV15 and TRBJ2-7 genes cover what lies past the CDR3, so the full variable domain is DAMVIQNPRYQVTQFGKPVTLSCSQTLNHNVMYWYQQKSSQAPKLLFHYYDKDFNNEADTPDNFQSRRPNTSFCFLDIRSPGLGDTAMYLCATSRDNLAGGSVYEQYFGPGTRLTVT.